The TCR beta chain described here comes from a study of cytomegalovirus exposure and HLA in healthy donors. The overall study: In an early release, HLA-typed donors contributed tens of millions of unique TCR sequences.

V was clipped by 1 base and J by 6 bases, with 18 bases between them. This CDR3 is built from 16 residues. The V gene's germline CDR1 is MNHEY and CDR2 SMNVEV (reference sequence). In its sample, this clone was seen once. Its antigen is not known. These donors, healthy bone marrow donors, were studied. PCR used 60 Vbeta primers and 13 Jbeta primers. Assay: immunoSEQ multiplex PCR; the TCRdb copy retains only in-frame clones and omits some. The sample records around 200,000 clones, over 60% being singletons. Study-wide results and limits: Using a false discovery rate of 0.05, a later analysis showed that approximately 18,000 TCR beta sequences were associated with HLA alleles.

This TCR was recovered from a man aged 18 to 29 in good health and CMV-seronegative. Material for sequencing was PBMCs. This sequence joins TRBV27 and TRBJ1-2, with D tentatively TRBD1 (5 bases). The CDR3 sequence: CASSLLVLGRVNGYTF. The CDR3, as DNA: TGTGCCAGCAGTTTATTAGTCTTAGGCAGGGTAAATGGCTACACCTTC.